These T cell receptor beta chains were read from a single sample in a study of beta chain features in type 1 diabetes. Profiled with immunoSEQ multiplex PCR; TCRdb holds only in-frame clones, not every one. The repertoire consists of around 250,000 clones, with around 14% occurring once and the leading ten covering about 0.03%. Sequencing input: naive CD4+ T cells from blood. Receptors were obtained from a woman in her forties in good health. CDR3s include the opening cysteine and the closing phenylalanine or tryptophan. Each record gives: D gene, clone size, V gene, CDR3 length, J gene, CDR3 protein, CDR3 DNA. D genes are given only for firm matches. Size is stated for part of the rows, as once, few or many counts, or as a class when the clone is expanded.

d_call: TRBD1; clone_size: NA; v_call: TRBV29-1; cdr3_length: 14; j_call: TRBJ1-2; cdr3_aa: CSVDSQTGIYGYTF; cdr3_nt: TGCAGCGTTGACTCCCAGACAGGGATCTATGGCTACACCTTC
d_call: NA; clone_size: NA; v_call: TRBV5-6; cdr3_length: 14; j_call: TRBJ2-1; cdr3_aa: CASSLFGSVGHQFF; cdr3_nt: TGTGCCAGCAGCTTGTTTGGTTCTGTCGGACACCAGTTCTTC
d_call: TRBD2; clone_size: NA; v_call: TRBV9; cdr3_length: 17; j_call: TRBJ2-1; cdr3_aa: CASSDRDLAGSRNEQFF; cdr3_nt: TGTGCCAGCAGCGACCGGGATCTAGCGGGCTCTCGGAATGAGCAGTTCTTC
d_call: NA; clone_size: NA; v_call: TRBV18; cdr3_length: 15; j_call: TRBJ2-5; cdr3_aa: CASSLPASAEETQYF; cdr3_nt: TGTGCCAGCTCACTCCCCGCGTCGGCGGAAGAGACCCAGTACTTC
d_call: TRBD1; clone_size: few; v_call: TRBV7-2; cdr3_length: 13; j_call: TRBJ2-5; cdr3_aa: CASSSDRGRTQYF; cdr3_nt: TGTGCCAGCAGCTCAGACAGGGGCAGGACCCAGTACTTC
d_call: NA; clone_size: few; v_call: TRBV7-9; cdr3_length: 16; j_call: TRBJ2-1; cdr3_aa: CASSSKSKGVLLEQFF; cdr3_nt: TGTGCCAGCAGCTCAAAGTCCAAGGGGGTTCTCCTTGAGCAGTTCTTC
d_call: NA; clone_size: few; v_call: TRBV9; cdr3_length: 15; j_call: TRBJ2-3; cdr3_aa: CASSVGGANTDTQYF; cdr3_nt: TGTGCCAGCAGCGTAGGTGGGGCGAACACAGATACGCAGTATTTT
d_call: NA; clone_size: few; v_call: TRBV4-1; cdr3_length: 15; j_call: TRBJ2-4; cdr3_aa: CASSPLPVTKNIQYF; cdr3_nt: TGCGCCAGCAGCCCTCTCCCGGTGACCAAAAACATTCAGTACTTC
d_call: TRBD2; clone_size: few; v_call: TRBV25-1; cdr3_length: 15; j_call: TRBJ2-7; cdr3_aa: CASSEYPSGGDEQYF; cdr3_nt: TGTGCCAGCAGTGAATACCCTAGCGGGGGTGACGAGCAGTACTTC
d_call: NA; clone_size: few; v_call: TRBV15; cdr3_length: 16; j_call: TRBJ2-2; cdr3_aa: CATSSQGLLNTGELFF; cdr3_nt: TGTGCCACCAGCAGTCAGGGACTTTTGAACACCGGGGAGCTGTTTTTT